This is a list of T cell receptor beta chains from one sample in a study of blood T cell repertoires in COVID-19. Sequencing used immunoSEQ multiplex PCR; TCRdb keeps in-frame clones, though not all of them. The table includes tens of thousands of clones, more than 75% detected once. The sequenced sample was peripheral blood. These receptors were collected from a man over 45 with active or convalescent COVID-19. The CDR3 runs from the conserved cysteine through the conserved F or W. Fields, in order: V gene, clone size, J gene, D gene, CDR3 protein, CDR3 DNA. The D gene is left open where the match is weak. Where a row states a size, it is once, few, many or the class of an expanded clone; other rows omit it.

>TRBV4-2|NA|TRBJ1-2|TRBD1
CASSQQSGQENYGYTF
TGTGCCAGCAGCCAACAGTCGGGACAGGAAAACTATGGCTACACCTTC
>TRBV6-5|NA|TRBJ2-2|TRBD1
CASRITGDTGELFF
TGTGCCAGCAGGATTACAGGGGACACCGGGGAGCTGTTTTTT
>TRBV28|NA|TRBJ1-1|NA
CASSNRVTEAFF
TGTGCCAGCAGTAACAGGGTCACTGAAGCTTTCTTT
>TRBV2|NA|TRBJ2-5|NA
CASSVRGLWETQYF
TGTGCCAGCTCGGTGCGAGGATTATGGGAGACCCAGTACTTC
>TRBV3-1/TRBV3-2|NA|TRBJ2-6|TRBD2
CASSPLLAGGYSGANVLTF
TGTGCCAGCAGCCCCCTACTAGCGGGAGGCTACTCTGGGGCCAACGTCCTGACTTTC
>TRBV9|NA|TRBJ2-1|TRBD2
CASSPNLAGGPDEQFF
TGTGCCAGCAGCCCTAATCTAGCGGGAGGGCCGGATGAGCAGTTCTTC
>TRBV6-4|NA|TRBJ2-2|NA
CASSVGTFTGELFF
TGTGCCAGCAGTGTTGGGACATTTACCGGGGAGCTGTTTTTT
>TRBV18|once|TRBJ2-2|NA
CASSPDQGSGELFF
TGTGCCAGCTCACCAGATCAGGGGTCCGGGGAGCTGTTTTTT
>TRBV3-1/TRBV3-2|NA|TRBJ1-2|TRBD1
CASSHLGTGIGYTF
TGTGCCAGCAGCCACCTCGGGACAGGAATTGGCTACACCTTC
>TRBV4-2|NA|TRBJ1-3|NA
CASSHINQGITGNTIYF
TGTGCCAGCAGCCATATAAACCAGGGGATAACTGGAAACACCATATATTTT
>TRBV7-3|NA|TRBJ2-2|NA
CASSLTGDTGELFF
TGTGCCAGCAGCTTAACAGGGGACACCGGGGAGCTGTTTTTT
>TRBV19|NA|TRBJ2-7|NA
CASSRRDIASYEQYF
TGTGCCAGTAGTCGCCGGGACATTGCCTCCTACGAGCAGTACTTC
>TRBV7-7|NA|TRBJ2-7|NA
CASSPDFFGEQYF
TGTGCCAGCAGTCCGGACTTTTTTGGGGAGCAGTACTTC
>TRBV7-8|NA|TRBJ1-2|NA
CASTSPAQGYGYTF
TGTGCCAGCACCAGCCCGGCCCAGGGCTATGGCTACACCTTC